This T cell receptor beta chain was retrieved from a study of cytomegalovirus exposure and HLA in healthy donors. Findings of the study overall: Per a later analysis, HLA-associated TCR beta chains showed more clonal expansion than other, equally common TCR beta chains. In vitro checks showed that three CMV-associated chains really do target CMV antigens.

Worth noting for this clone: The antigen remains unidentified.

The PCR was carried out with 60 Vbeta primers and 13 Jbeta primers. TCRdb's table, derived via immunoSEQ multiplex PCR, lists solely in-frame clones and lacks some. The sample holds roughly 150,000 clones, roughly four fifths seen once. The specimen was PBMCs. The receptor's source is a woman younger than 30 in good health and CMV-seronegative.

The CDR3, as DNA: TGTGCCAGCAGTTACCAAACAGGGGCATACACTGAAGCTTTCTTT. Its translation: CASSYQTGAYTEAFF. The gene calls are TRBV6-5 and TRBJ1-1, with 7 bases fitting TRBD1. V lost 2 bases to trimming and J lost 3 bases; unmatched junction nucleotides: 6. Looked up from germline, CDR1 is MNHEY and CDR2 is SVGAGI. The CDR3 extends over 15 amino acids.